This T cell receptor beta chain was obtained from a study of blood T cell repertoires in COVID-19. Study in general: COVID-19 samples from acute and convalescent phases originated in the United States, Italy and Spain.

The assay was immunoSEQ multiplex PCR, and TCRdb's table has in-frame clones only and misses some. The table records some 120,000 clones, over 55% of them present only once. Germline V gene data show CDR1 as LNHDA and CDR2 as SQIVND (reference sequence). The V gene end was trimmed by 0 bases and the J gene end by 6 bases; junction bases not matched to a gene: 1. This CDR3 region has 15 residues. The source material was peripheral blood. The clonotype originates from a woman aged 65 to 85 with acute or convalescent COVID-19. The rearrangement uses TRBV19 and TRBJ2-2; 10 bases align to TRBD1. CDR3 region: CASSIEGTGAGELFF. The CDR3 nucleotides read TGTGCCAGTAGTATAGAGGGGACAGGGGCCGGGGAGCTGTTTTTT.